This TCR beta chain came from a study of graft-versus-host responses after intestinal transplantation. Across the whole study: Tacrolimus plus steroids were given to all recipients for approximately three years, preceded by anti-thymocyte globulin induction.

Findings and limits, study-wide: Where graft-donor T cell macrochimerism was present, patients had high graft-versus-host to host-versus-graft clonal ratios in allografts. GvH clones appeared in recipient marrow, some first in ileum or blood. Early after transplant, HvG clones declined as circulating GvH clones peaked.

The data were produced by immunoSEQ multiplex PCR, yet TCRdb's version contains in-frame clones alone and is incomplete. The table shows under 90,000 clones, with around 93% occurring only once. V lost 3 bases and J lost 4; bases outside the gene matches: 2. The CDR3 spans 14 residues. CDR1 is SGHRS, CDR2 YFSETQ, per germline. About this clone: Its antigen is unidentified.

The rearrangement joins TRBV5-1 to TRBJ1-2; 11 bases map to TRBD1. This TCR came from a human donor who was the organ donor for an intestinal transplant. The sequencing here drew on unstimulated CD4+ T cells sorted from spleen or lymph node cells, taken before transplant. DNA of the CDR3: TGCGCCAGCAGCTGGGACAGGGGGGCCTATGGCTACACCTTC. This sequence encodes CASSWDRGAYGYTF. The variable domain in full, completed from reference TRBV5-1 and TRBJ1-2, reads KAGVTQTPRYLIKTRGQQVTLSCSPISGHRSVSWYQQTPGQGLQFLFEYFSETQRNKGNFPGRFSGRQFSNSRSEMNVSTLELGDSALYLCASSWDRGAYGYTFGSGTRLTVV.